The clone carrying this T cell receptor (beta chain) was observed a single time. Antigen specificity is unknown. This sample was included in a study of T cell responses to AZD1222 COVID-19 vaccine. The ends were cut back, 3 bases at V and 8 bases at J, with 8 bases in the middle. CDR3 length: 13 residues. Germline V gives CDR1 MDHEN, CDR2 SYDVKM. Using immunoSEQ multiplex PCR, the repertoire was profiled, and TCRdb retains in-frame clones only, with some absent. Of around 180,000 clones in the sample, around 90% are singletons; the top ten hold about 25%. Investigators merged groups given second doses at roughly 4 or roughly 12 weeks. Study results and caveats: Only a handful of AZD1222 recipients were seropositive at baseline. Among the donors, most were white British and more were female, and clonal diversity was possibly underestimated.

This TCR derives from an adult who received the AZD1222 COVID-19 vaccine. The chain carries TRBV28 and TRBJ1-6; D is undetermined. Sample: peripheral blood, taken 28 days after the second AZD1222 dose. The DNA for the CDR3 is TGTGCCAGCAGTTTCCGGGGAGATTCACCCCTCCACTTT. This translates into CASSFRGDSPLHF.